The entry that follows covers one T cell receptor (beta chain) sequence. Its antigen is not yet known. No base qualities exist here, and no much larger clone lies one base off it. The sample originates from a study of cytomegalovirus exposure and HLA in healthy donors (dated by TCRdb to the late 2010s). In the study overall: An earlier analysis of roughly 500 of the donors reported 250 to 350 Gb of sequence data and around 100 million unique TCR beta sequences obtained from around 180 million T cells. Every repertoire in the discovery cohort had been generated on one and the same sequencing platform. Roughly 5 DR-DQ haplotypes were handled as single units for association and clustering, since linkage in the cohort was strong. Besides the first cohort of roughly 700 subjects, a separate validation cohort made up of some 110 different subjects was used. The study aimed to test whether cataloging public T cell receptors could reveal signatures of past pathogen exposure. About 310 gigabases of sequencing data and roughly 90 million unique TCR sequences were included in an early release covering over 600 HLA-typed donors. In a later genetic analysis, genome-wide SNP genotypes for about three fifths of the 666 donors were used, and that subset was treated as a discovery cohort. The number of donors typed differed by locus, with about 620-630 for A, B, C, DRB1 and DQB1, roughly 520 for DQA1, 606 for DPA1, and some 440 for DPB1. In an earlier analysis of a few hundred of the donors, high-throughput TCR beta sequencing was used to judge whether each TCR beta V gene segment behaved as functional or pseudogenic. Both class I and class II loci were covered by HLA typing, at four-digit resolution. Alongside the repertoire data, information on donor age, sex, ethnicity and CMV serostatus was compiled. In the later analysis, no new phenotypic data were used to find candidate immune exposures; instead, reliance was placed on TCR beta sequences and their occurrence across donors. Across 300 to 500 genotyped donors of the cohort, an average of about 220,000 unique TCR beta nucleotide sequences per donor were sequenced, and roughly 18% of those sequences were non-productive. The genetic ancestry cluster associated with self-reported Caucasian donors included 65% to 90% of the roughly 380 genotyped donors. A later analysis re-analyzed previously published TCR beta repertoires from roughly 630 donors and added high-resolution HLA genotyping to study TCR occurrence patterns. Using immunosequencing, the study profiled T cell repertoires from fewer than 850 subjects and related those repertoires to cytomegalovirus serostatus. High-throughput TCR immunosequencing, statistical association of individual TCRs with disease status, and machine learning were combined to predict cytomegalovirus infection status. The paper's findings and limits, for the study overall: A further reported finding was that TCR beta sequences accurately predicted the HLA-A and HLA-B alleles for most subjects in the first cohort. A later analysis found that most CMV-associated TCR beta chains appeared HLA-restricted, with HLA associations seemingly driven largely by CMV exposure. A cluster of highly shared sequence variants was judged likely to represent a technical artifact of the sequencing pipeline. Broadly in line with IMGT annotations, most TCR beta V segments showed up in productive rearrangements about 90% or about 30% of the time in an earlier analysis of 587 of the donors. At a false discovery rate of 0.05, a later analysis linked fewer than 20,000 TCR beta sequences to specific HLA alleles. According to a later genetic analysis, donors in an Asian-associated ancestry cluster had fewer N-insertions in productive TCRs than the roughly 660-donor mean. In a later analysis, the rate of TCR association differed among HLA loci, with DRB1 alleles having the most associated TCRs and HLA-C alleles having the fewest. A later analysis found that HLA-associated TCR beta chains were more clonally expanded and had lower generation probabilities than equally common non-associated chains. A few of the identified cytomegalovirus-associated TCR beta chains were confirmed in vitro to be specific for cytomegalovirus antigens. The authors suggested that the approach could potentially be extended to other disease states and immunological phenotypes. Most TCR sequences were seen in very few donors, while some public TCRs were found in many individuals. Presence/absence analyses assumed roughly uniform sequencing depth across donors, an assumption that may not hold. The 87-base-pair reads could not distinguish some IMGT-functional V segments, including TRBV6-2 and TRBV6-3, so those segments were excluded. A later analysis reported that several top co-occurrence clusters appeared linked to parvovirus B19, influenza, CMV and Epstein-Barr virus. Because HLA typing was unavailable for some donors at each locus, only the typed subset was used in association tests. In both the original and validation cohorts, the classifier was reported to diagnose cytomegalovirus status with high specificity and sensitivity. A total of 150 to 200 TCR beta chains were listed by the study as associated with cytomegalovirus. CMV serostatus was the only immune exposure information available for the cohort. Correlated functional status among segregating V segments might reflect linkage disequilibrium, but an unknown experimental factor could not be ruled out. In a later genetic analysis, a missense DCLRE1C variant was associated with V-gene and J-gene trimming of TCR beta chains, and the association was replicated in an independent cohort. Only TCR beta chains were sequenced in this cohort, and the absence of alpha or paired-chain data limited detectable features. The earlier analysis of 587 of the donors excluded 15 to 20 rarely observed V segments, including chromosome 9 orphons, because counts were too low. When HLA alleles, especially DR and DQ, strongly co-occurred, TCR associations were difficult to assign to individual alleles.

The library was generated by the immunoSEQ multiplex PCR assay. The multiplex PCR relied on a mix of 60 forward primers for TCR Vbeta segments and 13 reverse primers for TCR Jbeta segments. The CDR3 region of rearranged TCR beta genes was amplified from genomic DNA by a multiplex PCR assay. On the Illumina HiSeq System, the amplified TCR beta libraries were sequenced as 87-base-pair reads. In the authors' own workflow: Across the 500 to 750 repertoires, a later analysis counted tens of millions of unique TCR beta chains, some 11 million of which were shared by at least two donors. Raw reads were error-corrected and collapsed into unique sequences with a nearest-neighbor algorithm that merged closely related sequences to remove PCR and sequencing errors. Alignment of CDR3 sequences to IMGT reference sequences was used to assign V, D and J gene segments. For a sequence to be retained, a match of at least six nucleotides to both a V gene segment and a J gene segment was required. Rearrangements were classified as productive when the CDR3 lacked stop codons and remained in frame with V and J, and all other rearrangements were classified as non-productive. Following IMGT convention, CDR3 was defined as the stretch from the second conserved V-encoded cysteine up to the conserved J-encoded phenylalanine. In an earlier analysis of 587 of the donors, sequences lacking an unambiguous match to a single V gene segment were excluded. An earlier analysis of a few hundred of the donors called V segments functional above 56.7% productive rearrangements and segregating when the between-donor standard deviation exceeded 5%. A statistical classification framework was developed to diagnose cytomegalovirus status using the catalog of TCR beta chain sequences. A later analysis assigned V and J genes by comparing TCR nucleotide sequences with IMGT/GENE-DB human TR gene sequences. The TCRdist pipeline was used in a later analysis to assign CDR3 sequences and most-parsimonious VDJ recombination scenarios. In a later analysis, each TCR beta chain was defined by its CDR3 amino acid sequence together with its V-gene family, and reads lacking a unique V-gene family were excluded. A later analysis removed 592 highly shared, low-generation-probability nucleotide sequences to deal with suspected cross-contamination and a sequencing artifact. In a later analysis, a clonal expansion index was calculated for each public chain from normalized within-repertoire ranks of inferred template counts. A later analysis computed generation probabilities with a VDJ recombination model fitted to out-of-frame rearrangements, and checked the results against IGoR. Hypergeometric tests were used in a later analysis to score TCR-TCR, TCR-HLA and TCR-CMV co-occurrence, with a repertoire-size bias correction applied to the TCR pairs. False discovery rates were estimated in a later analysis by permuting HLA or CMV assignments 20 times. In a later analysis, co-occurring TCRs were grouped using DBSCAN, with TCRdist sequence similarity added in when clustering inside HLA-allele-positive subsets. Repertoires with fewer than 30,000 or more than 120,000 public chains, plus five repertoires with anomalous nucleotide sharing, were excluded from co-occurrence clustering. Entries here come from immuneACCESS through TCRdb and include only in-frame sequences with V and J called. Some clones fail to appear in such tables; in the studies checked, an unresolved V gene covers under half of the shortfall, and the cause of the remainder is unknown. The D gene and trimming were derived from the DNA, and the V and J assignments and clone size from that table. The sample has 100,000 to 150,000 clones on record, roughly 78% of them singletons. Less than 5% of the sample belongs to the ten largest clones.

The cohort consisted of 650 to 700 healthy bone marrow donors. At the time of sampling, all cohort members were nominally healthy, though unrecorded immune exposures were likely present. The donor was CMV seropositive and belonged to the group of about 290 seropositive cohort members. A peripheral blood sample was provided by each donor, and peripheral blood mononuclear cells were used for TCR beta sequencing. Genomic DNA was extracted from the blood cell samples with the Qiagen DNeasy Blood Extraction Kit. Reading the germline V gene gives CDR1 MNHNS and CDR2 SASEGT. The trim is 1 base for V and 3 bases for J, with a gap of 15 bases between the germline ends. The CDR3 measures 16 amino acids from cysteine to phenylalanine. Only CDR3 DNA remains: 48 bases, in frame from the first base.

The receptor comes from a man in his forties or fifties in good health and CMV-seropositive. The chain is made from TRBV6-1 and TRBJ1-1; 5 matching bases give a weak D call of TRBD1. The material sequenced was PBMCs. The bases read TGTGCCAGCAGTGAAGTTGGGGGGGTCGGGGACACTGAAGCTTTCTTT. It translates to CASSEVGGVGDTEAFF.